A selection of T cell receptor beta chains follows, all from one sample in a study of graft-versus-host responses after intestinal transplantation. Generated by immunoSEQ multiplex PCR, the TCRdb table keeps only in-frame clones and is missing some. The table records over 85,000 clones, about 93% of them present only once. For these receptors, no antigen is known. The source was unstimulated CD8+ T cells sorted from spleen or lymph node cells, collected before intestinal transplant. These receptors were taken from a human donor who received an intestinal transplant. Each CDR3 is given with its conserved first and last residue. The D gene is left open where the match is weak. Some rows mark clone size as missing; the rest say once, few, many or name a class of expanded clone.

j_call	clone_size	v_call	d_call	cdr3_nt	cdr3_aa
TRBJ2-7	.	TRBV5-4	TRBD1	TGTGCCAGCAGCTTTGGGACAGGGTCTTACGAGCAGTACTTC	CASSFGTGSYEQYF
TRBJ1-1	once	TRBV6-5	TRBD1	TGTGCCAGCAGTTCTCCCGGGACAGGGGGCATTACTGAAGCTTTCTTT	CASSSPGTGGITEAFF
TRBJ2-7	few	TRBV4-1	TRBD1	TGCGCCAGCAGCCATCCCGGGACAGGGGGCTCCTACGAGCAGTACTTC	CASSHPGTGGSYEQYF
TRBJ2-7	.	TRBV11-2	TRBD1	TGTGCCAGCAGCTCCCGGGACAGCTCCTACGAGCAGTACTTC	CASSSRDSSYEQYF
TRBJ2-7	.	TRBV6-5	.	TGTGCCAGCAGTGTCGGGACACCGAGCTCCTACGAGCAGTACTTC	CASSVGTPSSYEQYF
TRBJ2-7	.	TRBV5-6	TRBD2	TGTGCCAGCAGCTCGACTAGCGGGAAGGCCCCTTCCTACGAGCAGTACTTC	CASSSTSGKAPSYEQYF
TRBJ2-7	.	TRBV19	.	TGTGCCAGTAGTTTCGGACGGTCCGCCGAGCAGTACTTC	CASSFGRSAEQYF
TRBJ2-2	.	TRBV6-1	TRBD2	TGTGCCAGCAGTGGGCGACTAGCGGGAGGGTTTGCCGGGGAGCTGTTTTTT	CASSGRLAGGFAGELFF
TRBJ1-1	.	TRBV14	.	TGTGCCAGCAGCCAAGCCCGCAGTAAGATCACTGAAGCTTTCTTT	CASSQARSKITEAFF
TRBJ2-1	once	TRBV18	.	TGTGCCAGCTCACCAGGGTTTGGCAATGAGCAGTTCTTC	CASSPGFGNEQFF
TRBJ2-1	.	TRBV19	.	TGTGCCAGTAACCTGGGCAGAAGCTCCTACAATGAGCAGTTCTTC	CASNLGRSSYNEQFF
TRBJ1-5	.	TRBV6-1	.	TGTGCCAGCAGTGCCGTAGACGAGGGGATTAGGCCCCAGCATTTT	CASSAVDEGIRPQHF
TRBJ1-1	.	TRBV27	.	TGTGCCAGCAGTCCCATTGATCCGTACACTGAAGCTTTCTTT	CASSPIDPYTEAFF
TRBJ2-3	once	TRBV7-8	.	TGTGCCAGCAGCTTAGCACCACTTGGGACCGCCGATAGCACAGATACGCAGTATTTT	CASSLAPLGTADSTDTQYF
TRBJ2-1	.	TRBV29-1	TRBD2	TGCAGCGTTGAAGATCCCAGCGGGAGGCCTGAGCAGTTCTTC	CSVEDPSGRPEQFF
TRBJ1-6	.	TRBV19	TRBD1	TGTGCCAGTAGTACTCCGGGACAGGGGGCGTTTTCTTCACCCCTCCACTTT	CASSTPGQGAFSSPLHF
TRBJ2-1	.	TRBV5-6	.	TGTGCCAGCAGCTTGGGCGGGGCGGTCAAAAACAATGAGCAGTTCTTC	CASSLGGAVKNNEQFF
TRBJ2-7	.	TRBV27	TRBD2	TGTGCCAGCAGTCAGCTAAGCGGGAACTACGAGCAGTACTTC	CASSQLSGNYEQYF
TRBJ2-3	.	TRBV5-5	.	TGTGCCAGCAGCTTGTGGCAGGGGAACACAGATACGCAGTATTTT	CASSLWQGNTDTQYF
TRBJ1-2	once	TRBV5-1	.	TGCGCCAGCAGCTTGTCAGGGGATGGCTACACCTTC	CASSLSGDGYTF
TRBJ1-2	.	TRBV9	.	TGTGCCAGCAGCGTAGAGGGCGGGAATGGCTACACCTTC	CASSVEGGNGYTF
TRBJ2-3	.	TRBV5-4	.	TGTGCCAGCAGCTGGAAAGCGGGCCCGGGGACAGATACGCAGTATTTT	CASSWKAGPGTDTQYF
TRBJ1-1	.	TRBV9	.	TGTGCCAGCAGCCCCCGACTTGGTTGGGACACTGAAGCTTTCTTT	CASSPRLGWDTEAFF
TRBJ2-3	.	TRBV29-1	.	TGCAGCGTGGAGGGGAGGACAGATACGCAGTATTTT	CSVEGRTDTQYF
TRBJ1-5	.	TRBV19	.	TGTGCCAGTAGAGCTGGGGTTCAGCCCCAGCATTTT	CASRAGVQPQHF
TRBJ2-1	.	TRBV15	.	TGTGCCACCAGCAGAGATCGCGGCGGGAACTACAATGAGCAGTTCTTC	CATSRDRGGNYNEQFF
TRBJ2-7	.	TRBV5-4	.	TGTGCCAGCAGATCCCGGGATTCCTACGAGCAGTACTTC	CASRSRDSYEQYF
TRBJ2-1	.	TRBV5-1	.	TGCGCCAGCAGCTTCCTAGCAGAGGGAGGTGATGAGCAGTTCTTC	CASSFLAEGGDEQFF
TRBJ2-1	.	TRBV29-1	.	TGCAGCGTTGATGGCGGACCTTCCTACAATGAGCAGTTCTTC	CSVDGGPSYNEQFF
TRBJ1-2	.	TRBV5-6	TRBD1	TGTGCCAGCAGCTTGACAGGGGATCGGTCGAGCGATGGCTACACCTTC	CASSLTGDRSSDGYTF
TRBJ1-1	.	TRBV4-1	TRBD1	TGCGCCAGCAGCCAAGTAATTGGGGGGGCGGGACAGATGAACACTGAAGCTTTCTTT	CASSQVIGGAGQMNTEAFF
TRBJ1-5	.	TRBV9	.	TGTGCCAGCAGCGTAGATGGGGATTTGGGTCAGCCCCAGCATTTT	CASSVDGDLGQPQHF
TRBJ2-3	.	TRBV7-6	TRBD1	TGTGCCAGCAGCTTCGGACAGGGATTAGGCACAGATACGCAGTATTTT	CASSFGQGLGTDTQYF
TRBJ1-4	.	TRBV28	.	TGTGCCAGCAGTCCCTCGTCGAGGGGGGAAAAACTGTTTTTT	CASSPSSRGEKLFF
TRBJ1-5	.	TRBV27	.	TGTGCCAGCAGTTTGAGGGGTCAGCCCCAGCATTTT	CASSLRGQPQHF
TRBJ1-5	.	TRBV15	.	TGTGCCACCAGCAGAGAAGGTGGGAGCAATCAGCCCCAGCATTTT	CATSREGGSNQPQHF
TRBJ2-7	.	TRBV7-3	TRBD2	TGTGCCAGCAGCTTATCTAGCGGTACCTACGAGCAGTACTTC	CASSLSSGTYEQYF